Below are 25 T cell receptor beta chains sequenced from a single sample in a study of blood T cell repertoires in COVID-19. Repertoires were generated with immunoSEQ multiplex PCR, while TCRdb's copy carries only in-frame clones and drops some. The table shows 200,000 or so clones, with approximately 84% occurring only once. Sample: PBMCs or T cells enriched from blood (not recorded which). These TCRs come from a man in his forties who had recovered from COVID-19.

The chain has TRBV6-2 or TRBV6-3 and TRBJ2-1; 8 bases align to TRBD2. This CDR3 has 18 residues. V gave up 4 bases and J gave up 4 bases; unmatched junction bases: 15. Germline-derived CDR1 and CDR2 are MNHEY and SVGEGT. The CDR3 DNA is TGTGCCAGCAGTTCTGGAGCGATGCGGACTAGCCTGTACAATGAGCAGTTCTTC. It is translated as CASSSGAMRTSLYNEQFF.

This clone was detected only once. J is TRBJ2-3 and V is TRBV9, with D possibly TRBD2 on 6 matching bases. V shed 4 bases and J shed 4 bases, with 22 bases lying between them. Per germline, CDR1 SGDLS and CDR2 YYNGEE. The CDR3 contains 17 residues. In DNA, the CDR3 is TGTGCCAGCAGCCCGCGCGCCTATACTAGCAACCCAGATACGCAGTATTTT. Amino acids: CASSPRAYTSNPDTQYF.

The chain links TRBV7-2 to TRBJ2-1, with D possibly being TRBD1 (5 bases). CDR3 length: 15 residues. The V gene lost 2 bases and the J gene lost 8 bases, with 16 bases spanning the gap. The germline CDR1 and CDR2 sequences are SGHTA and FQGNSA. The CDR3 region is CASSLSVTLGHEQFF. As DNA, the CDR3 is TGTGCCAGCAGCTTATCCGTAACTTTGGGGCATGAGCAGTTCTTC.

This rearrangement joins TRBV7-2 to TRBJ1-1; TRBD1 aligns across 7 bases. In germline, CDR1 is SGHTA, CDR2 FQGNSA. This CDR3 is built from 14 residues. With 5 bases clipped from V and 2 bases from J, the junction kept 5 bases outside the gene matches. The CDR3 nucleotides are TGTGCCAGCAGCAAAAACAGGGGAAACACTGAAGCTTTCTTT. As protein: CASSKNRGNTEAFF.

The chain is built from TRBV19 and TRBJ1-5, with D possibly matching TRBD1 (6 bases). V was cut by 7 bases and J by 4 bases, with 8 bases left in between. The CDR3 contains 12 residues. The germline CDR1 and CDR2 sequences are LNHDA and SQIVND (reference sequence). The CDR3 sequence: CASNRVNQPQHF. The CDR3 region has the DNA TGTGCCAGTAACAGGGTAAATCAGCCCCAGCATTTT.

The V gene is TRBV30, the J gene TRBJ1-4; D uncertain. Germline-derived CDR1 and CDR2 are GTSNPN and SVGIG (reference sequence). Trimming left V 2 bases short and J 3 bases short, with 13 bases between. The CDR3 consists of 15 residues. CDR3 in amino acids: CAWSSAGSANEKLFF. As DNA, the CDR3 is TGTGCCTGGAGTAGCGCGGGGAGCGCTAATGAAAAACTGTTTTTT.

The chain joins TRBV28 to TRBJ1-2, with 9 bases matching TRBD1. The CDR3 contains 14 residues. After removal of 6 bases from V and 5 bases from J, the junction contained 7 bases not matched to a gene. Looked up from germline, CDR1 is MDHEN and CDR2 is SYDVKM. CDR3 DNA: TGTGCCAGCAGGACCGGGACAGGGAATTATGGCTACACCTTC. Protein product: CASRTGTGNYGYTF.

The V gene is TRBV15, the J gene TRBJ1-5; D unclear. This CDR3 is built from 15 residues. Germline V lookup: CDR1 LNHNV, CDR2 YYDKDF (reference sequence). Trimming left V 1 base short and J 5 bases short, with 12 bases between. The CDR3 here is CATSRGTVRDQPQHF. Here the CDR3 DNA reads TGTGCCACCAGCAGAGGGACCGTGAGGGATCAGCCCCAGCATTTT.

The chain is built from TRBV6-5 and TRBJ2-1, with a possible D match to TRBD1 (6 bases). V was cut by 4 bases and J by 10 bases, with 23 bases left in between. CDR1 is MNHEY, CDR2 SVGAGI, per germline. The CDR3 length is 16 residues. As DNA, the CDR3 is TGTGCCAGCAGTTCACCGGGACAAGGGGTGTTAAGGGAGCAGTTCTTC. Translation: CASSSPGQGVLREQFF.

The genes are TRBV3-1 (or the pseudogene TRBV3-2) and TRBJ1-2, with 9 nucleotides matching TRBD1. V trimming: 4 bases; J trimming: 4 bases; junction bases outside the gene matches: 7. The germline gives CDR1 LGHDT, CDR2 YNNKEL (reference sequence). The CDR3 contains 15 residues. In nucleotides, the CDR3 is TGTGCCAGCAGCCCCGGGACAGGGAATTTCTATGGCTACACCTTC. Its translation is CASSPGTGNFYGYTF.

This chain joins TRBV2 and TRBJ1-2, with D perhaps matching TRBD1 (6 bases). From germline, CDR1 is SNHLY and CDR2 FYNNEI. The V end lost 3 bases, the J end lost 4 bases, and 9 bases lay between the germline ends. CDR3 size: 13 residues. CDR3 residues: CASSDQGTYGYTF. The CDR3 coding sequence is TGTGCCAGCAGTGACCAGGGGACCTATGGCTACACCTTC.

The chain is built from TRBV2 and TRBJ1-2, with 7 bases lining up with TRBD1. V was clipped by 3 bases and J by 5 bases; unmatched bases: 6. In germline, CDR1 is SNHLY, CDR2 FYNNEI. This CDR3 has 14 residues. CDR3 residues: CASSEMAGGYGYTF. The DNA for the CDR3 is TGTGCCAGCAGTGAGATGGCAGGGGGATATGGCTACACCTTC. Looking up the rest from reference TRBV2 and TRBJ1-2 gives the full variable domain: EPEVTQTPSHQVTQMGQEVILRCVPISNHLYFYWYRQILGQKVEFLVSFYNNEISEKSEIFDDQFSVERPDGSNFTLKIRSTKLEDSAMYFCASSEMAGGYGYTFGSGTRLTVV.

The genes are TRBV3-1 (or the pseudogene TRBV3-2) and TRBJ2-7; TRBD2 matches 12 bases. This CDR3 has 14 residues. Germline V gene sequence: CDR1 LGHDT, CDR2 YNNKEL (reference sequence). With 4 bases clipped from V and 4 bases from J, the junction kept 2 bases outside the gene matches. The CDR3 reads CASSPTSGGYEQYF. DNA for the CDR3: TGTGCCAGCAGCCCGACTAGCGGGGGTTACGAGCAGTACTTC.

V is TRBV5-4 and J is TRBJ1-1; 8 bases align to TRBD1. The CDR3 totals 13 residues. CDR1 SGHNT and CDR2 YYREEE come from the germline V gene (reference sequence). V shed 4 bases, J shed 7 bases, and the junction held 6 bases outside the gene matches. CDR3 coding DNA: TGTGCCAGCAGCCCTTTCGGGACAGGTGAAGCTTTCTTT. It yields the protein CASSPFGTGEAFF.

This sequence joins TRBV29-1 and TRBJ1-1, with D unclear. Between the trimmed V and J ends, which lost 5 bases and 0 bases, there was a span of 13 bases. Germline lookup yields CDR1 SQVTM and CDR2 ANQGSEA. This CDR3 contains 14 residues. This CDR3 is CSVQTGNLNTEAFF. The CDR3 region has the DNA TGCAGCGTTCAGACGGGGAATTTGAACACTGAAGCTTTCTTT.

This sequence joins TRBV19 and TRBJ2-1; a possible D gene is TRBD2 (6 bases). Germline CDR1 LNHDA, CDR2 SQIVND (reference sequence). Trimming took 3 bases from V and 6 from J, leaving 15 bases between them. The CDR3 runs 15 residues. CDR3 loop: CASSMGRGSFNEQFF. CDR3 DNA sequence: TGTGCCAGTAGTATGGGGCGGGGTAGTTTCAATGAGCAGTTCTTC. Variable domain in full (rest from reference TRBV19 and TRBJ2-1): DGGITQSPKYLFRKEGQNVTLSCEQNLNHDAMYWYRQDPGQGLRLIYYSQIVNDFQKGDIAEGYSVSREKKESFPLTVTSAQKNPTAFYLCASSMGRGSFNEQFFGPGTRLTVL.

V usage is TRBV30 and J usage is TRBJ1-1; 12 bases fit TRBD1. The V gene's germline CDR1 is GTSNPN and CDR2 SVGIG (reference sequence). Unmatched junction bases numbered 10, after V lost 5 bases and J lost 12 bases. The CDR3 sequence is 13 residues long. The CDR3 reads CAWGRDRGRLTFF. The CDR3 DNA reads TGTGCCTGGGGCCGGGACAGGGGGCGCCTAACTTTCTTT.

This sequence joins TRBV12-3 or TRBV12-4 and TRBJ1-2; D is unclear. The CDR3 is 13 amino acids. Deletions cut 3 bases from V and 4 bases from J, with 9 bases between. CDR3 sequence (DNA): TGTGCCAGCAGTTTGGACGGACTCTATGGCTACACCTTC. Its protein is CASSLDGLYGYTF.

The sample holds a few counts of this clone. The gene calls are TRBV2 and TRBJ2-1; weak D call: TRBD2 (6 bases). This CDR3 is 14 amino acids long. V was clipped by 7 bases and J by 0 bases, with 10 bases between them. Germline V gene sequence: CDR1 SNHLY, CDR2 FYNNEI. DNA of the CDR3: TGTGCCAGCACCGCGGGGAGCTCCTACAATGAGCAGTTCTTC. Encoded protein: CASTAGSSYNEQFF.

This rearrangement joins TRBV4-1 to TRBJ2-3; D not resolved. This CDR3 comprises 16 residues. Germline CDR1 is MGHRA and CDR2 is YSYEKL. The V gene lost 1 base and the J gene lost 3 bases, with 14 bases spanning the gap. The CDR3 DNA follows: TGCGCCAGCAGCCAAGTCTCTGGAAGGCGGACAGATACGCAGTATTTT. Translating it yields CASSQVSGRRTDTQYF.

V usage is TRBV29-1 and J usage is TRBJ1-5; TRBD1 matches 8 bases. V lost 5 bases, J lost 5 bases, and 5 bases stayed unmatched. The CDR3 is 13 residues long. Germline V gene lookup returns CDR1 SQVTM and CDR2 ANQGSEA. The CDR3 reads CSVRTGRDQPQHF. The CDR3 coding sequence is TGCAGCGTTCGGACAGGGCGAGATCAGCCCCAGCATTTT.

This clone was recorded once. The chain employs TRBV5-5 and TRBJ1-6, with a tentative D call TRBD1 (6 bases). The V and J ends lost 4 bases and 11 bases respectively, with 16 bases between them. The CDR3 has 14 amino acids. Germline V gives CDR1 SGHKS, CDR2 YYEKEE (reference sequence). For the CDR3, the DNA is TGTGCCAGCAGCATAAGACAGGCATTCCCACCCCTCCACTTT. It encodes CASSIRQAFPPLHF.

The chain links TRBV7-2 to TRBJ2-7; 11 bases align to TRBD2. V gave up 6 bases and J gave up 2 bases; unmatched junction bases: 6. CDR1 SGHTA and CDR2 FQGNSA come from the germline V gene. This CDR3 is built from 15 residues. CDR3 in amino acids: CASRRGSGGAYEQYF. DNA for the CDR3: TGTGCCAGCAGGCGAGGTAGCGGGGGGGCCTACGAGCAGTACTTC.

The chain has TRBV3-1 (or the pseudogene TRBV3-2) and TRBJ1-1; a possible D gene is TRBD1 (5 bases). The CDR3 runs 14 residues. V was shortened by 1 base and J by 4 bases, with 10 bases between the two germline ends. Germline loops: CDR1 LGHDT, CDR2 YNNKEL (reference sequence). The CDR3 here is CASSQGGGITEAFF. The DNA of the CDR3 is TGTGCCAGCAGCCAAGGGGGGGGGATCACTGAAGCTTTCTTT.

This sequence joins TRBV7-2 and TRBJ2-3; maybe TRBD2 (6 bases). Germline V gene data show CDR1 as SGHTA and CDR2 as FQGNSA. The CDR3 extends over 15 amino acids. Trimming took 3 bases from V and 5 from J, leaving 15 bases between them. DNA of the CDR3: TGTGCCAGCAGCTTTAGGCGGGGAAACGGAGATACGCAGTATTTT. It encodes CASSFRRGNGDTQYF.